The clone carrying this TCR beta chain was observed a few times. The data were taken from a study of cytomegalovirus exposure and HLA in healthy donors. This PCR relied on a set of 60 Vbeta primers and 13 Jbeta primers. The method was immunoSEQ multiplex PCR; TCRdb's version includes in-frame clones alone and lacks a portion of them. The sample includes around 250,000 clones, about 81% seen only once; the top ten take around 8.6%. The sequence came from a woman aged 60 to 75 in good health and CMV-seropositive. Sample: PBMCs.

The CDR3 loop is CASSVQDSSYEQYF. In DNA form, the CDR3 reads TGTGCCAGCAGCGTTCAGGACAGCTCCTACGAGCAGTACTTC. The chain recombines TRBV9 with TRBJ2-5, with a possible D match to TRBD1 (6 bases). The better agreement between TRBJ2-7 and the DNA end casts doubt on the J call. Germline V gene lookup returns CDR1 SGDLS and CDR2 YYNGEE. The CDR3 has 14 residues.